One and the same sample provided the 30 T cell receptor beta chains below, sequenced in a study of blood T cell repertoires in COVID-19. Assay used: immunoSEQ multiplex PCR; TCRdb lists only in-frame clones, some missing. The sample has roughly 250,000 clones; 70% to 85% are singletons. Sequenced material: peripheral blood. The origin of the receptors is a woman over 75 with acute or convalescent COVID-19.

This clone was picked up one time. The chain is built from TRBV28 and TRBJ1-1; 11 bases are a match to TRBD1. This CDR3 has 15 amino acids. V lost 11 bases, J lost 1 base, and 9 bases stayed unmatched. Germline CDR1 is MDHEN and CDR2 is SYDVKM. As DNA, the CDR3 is TGTGCCGGACAACGGGACAGGGGGGCGAACACTGAAGCTTTCTTT. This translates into CAGQRDRGANTEAFF.

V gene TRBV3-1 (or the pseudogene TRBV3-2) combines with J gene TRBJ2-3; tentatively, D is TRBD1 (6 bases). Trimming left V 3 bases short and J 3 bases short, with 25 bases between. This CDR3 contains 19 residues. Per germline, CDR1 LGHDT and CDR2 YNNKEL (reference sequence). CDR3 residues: CASSHPHRASLLRTDTQYF. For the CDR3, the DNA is TGTGCCAGCAGCCACCCGCACAGGGCGTCACTCTTACGGACAGATACGCAGTATTTT.

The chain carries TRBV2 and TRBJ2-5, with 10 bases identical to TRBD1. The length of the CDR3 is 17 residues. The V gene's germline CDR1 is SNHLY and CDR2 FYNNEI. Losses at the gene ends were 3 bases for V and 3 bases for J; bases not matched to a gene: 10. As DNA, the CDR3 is TGTGCCAGCAGTGAGCGACGCGGGACAGGGGTAAAAGAGACCCAGTACTTC. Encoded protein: CASSERRGTGVKETQYF.

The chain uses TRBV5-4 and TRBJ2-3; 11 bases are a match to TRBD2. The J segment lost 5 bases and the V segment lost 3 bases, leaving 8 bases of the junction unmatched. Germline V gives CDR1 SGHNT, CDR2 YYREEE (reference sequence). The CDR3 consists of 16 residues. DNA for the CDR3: TGTGCCAGCAGCTCGATTAGCGGGGGGGCCTTAGATACGCAGTATTTT. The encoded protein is CASSSISGGALDTQYF.

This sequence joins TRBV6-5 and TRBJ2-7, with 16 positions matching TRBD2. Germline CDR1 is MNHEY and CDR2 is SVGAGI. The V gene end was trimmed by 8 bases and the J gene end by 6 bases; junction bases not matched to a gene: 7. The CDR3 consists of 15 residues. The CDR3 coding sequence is TGTGCCAGCTGCCCGGGACTAGCGGGGGGGCGCGAGCAGTACTTC. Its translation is CASCPGLAGGREQYF.

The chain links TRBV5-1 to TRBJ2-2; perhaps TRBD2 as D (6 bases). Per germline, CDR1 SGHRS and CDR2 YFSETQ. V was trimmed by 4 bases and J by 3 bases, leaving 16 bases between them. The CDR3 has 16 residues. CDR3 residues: CASSLTGWGDTGELFF. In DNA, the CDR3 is TGCGCCAGCAGCCTGACCGGGTGGGGGGACACCGGGGAGCTGTTTTTT.

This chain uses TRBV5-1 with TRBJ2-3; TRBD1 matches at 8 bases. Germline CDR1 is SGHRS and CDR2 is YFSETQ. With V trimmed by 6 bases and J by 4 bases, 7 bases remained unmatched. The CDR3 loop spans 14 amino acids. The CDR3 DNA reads TGCGCCAGCAAACAGGGGGATTGGGCAGATACGCAGTATTTT. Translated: CASKQGDWADTQYF.

CDR3 sequence reads: CASSVDHSSYEQYF. The CDR3 bases are TGTGCCAGCAGCGTAGACCACAGTTCCTACGAGCAGTACTTC. The rearrangement uses TRBV9 and TRBJ2-7; no reliable D call. The V end was cut by 0 bases, the J end by 1 base, with 8 bases between. Germline-derived CDR1 and CDR2 are SGDLS and YYNGEE. The length of the CDR3 is 14 residues. The complete variable domain, with remaining parts taken from reference TRBV9 and TRBJ2-7, reads DSGVTQTPKHLITATGQRVTLRCSPRSGDLSVYWYQQSLDQGLQFLIQYYNGEERAKGNILERFSAQQFPDLHSELNLSSLELGDSALYFCASSVDHSSYEQYFGPGTRLTVT.

CDR3 bases: TGTGCCAGCAGCCAAGCTCAAGGGAGCAATTCACCCCTCCACTTT. This encodes CASSQAQGSNSPLHF. The chain is built from TRBV14 and TRBJ1-6; D is ambiguous. CDR3 size: 15 residues. Trimming shortened V by 1 base and J by 7 bases, and 11 bases separated the two germline ends. Germline V lookup: CDR1 SGHDN, CDR2 FVKESK.

CDR3 nucleotides: TGTGCCAGCAGCCCCTTCTTCGGTGAAAAACTGTTTTTT. As protein: CASSPFFGEKLFF. The genes are TRBV25-1 and TRBJ1-4; D is unclear. V was trimmed by 6 bases and J by 7 bases, leaving 12 bases between them. The CDR3 consists of 13 residues. CDR1 and CDR2 (germline): MGHDK, SYGVNS.

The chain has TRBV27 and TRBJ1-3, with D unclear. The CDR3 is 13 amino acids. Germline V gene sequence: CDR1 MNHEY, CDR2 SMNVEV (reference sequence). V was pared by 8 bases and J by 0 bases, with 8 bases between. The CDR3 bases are TGTGCCAGCGGGCGCCTCTCTGGAAACACCATATATTTT. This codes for CASGRLSGNTIYF.

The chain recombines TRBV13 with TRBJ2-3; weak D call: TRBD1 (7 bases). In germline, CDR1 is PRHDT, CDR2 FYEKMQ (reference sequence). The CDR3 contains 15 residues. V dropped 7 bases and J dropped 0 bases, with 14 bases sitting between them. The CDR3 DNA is TGTGCCAGCACCCAGGGGGGCCGAAGCACAGATACGCAGTATTTT. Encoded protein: CASTQGGRSTDTQYF.

This CDR3 reads CASIDREASPLHF. DNA of the CDR3: TGTGCCAGCATTGACAGGGAGGCTTCACCCCTCCACTTT. The chain links TRBV2 to TRBJ1-6, with TRBD1 matching over 7 bases. CDR1 and CDR2 from the germline V gene are SNHLY and FYNNEI. The CDR3 totals 13 residues. The V and J ends lost 7 bases and 9 bases, in that order; junction bases with no gene match: 6. Full variable domain (missing parts from reference TRBV2 and TRBJ1-6): EPEVTQTPSHQVTQMGQEVILRCVPISNHLYFYWYRQILGQKVEFLVSFYNNEISEKSEIFDDQFSVERPDGSNFTLKIRSTKLEDSAMYFCASIDREASPLHFGNGTRLTVT.

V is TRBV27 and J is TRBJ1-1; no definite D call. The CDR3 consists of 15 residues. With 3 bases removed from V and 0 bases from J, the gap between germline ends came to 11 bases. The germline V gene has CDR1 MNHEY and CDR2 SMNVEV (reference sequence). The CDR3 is CASSLGRILNTEAFF. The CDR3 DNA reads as TGTGCCAGCAGTTTGGGGAGGATCCTGAACACTGAAGCTTTCTTT.

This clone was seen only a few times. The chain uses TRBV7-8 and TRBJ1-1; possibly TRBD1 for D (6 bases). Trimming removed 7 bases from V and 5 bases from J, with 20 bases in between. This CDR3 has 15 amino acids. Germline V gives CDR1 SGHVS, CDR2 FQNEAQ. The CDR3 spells CASTSRAGGGTEAFF. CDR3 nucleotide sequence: TGTGCCAGCACCTCTCGAGCGGGGGGCGGGACTGAAGCTTTCTTT.

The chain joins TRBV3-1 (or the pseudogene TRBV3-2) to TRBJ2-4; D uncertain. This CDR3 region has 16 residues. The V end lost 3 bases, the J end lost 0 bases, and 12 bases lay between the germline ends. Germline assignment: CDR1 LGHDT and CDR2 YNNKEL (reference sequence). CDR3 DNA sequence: TGTGCCAGCAGCCATAGCAGAACCTTAGCCAAAAACATTCAGTACTTC. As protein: CASSHSRTLAKNIQYF.

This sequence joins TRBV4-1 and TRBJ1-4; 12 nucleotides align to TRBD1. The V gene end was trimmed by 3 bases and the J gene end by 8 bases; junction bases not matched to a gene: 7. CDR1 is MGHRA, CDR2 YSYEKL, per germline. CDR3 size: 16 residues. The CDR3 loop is CASSQGPGTGGEKLFF. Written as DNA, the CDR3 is TGCGCCAGCAGCCAGGGGCCCGGGACAGGGGGCGAAAAACTGTTTTTT.

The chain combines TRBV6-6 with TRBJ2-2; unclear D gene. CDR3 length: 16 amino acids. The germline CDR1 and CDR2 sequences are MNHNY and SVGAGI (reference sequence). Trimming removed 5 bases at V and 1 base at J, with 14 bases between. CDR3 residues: CASSNPTSGNTGELFF. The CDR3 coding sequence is TGTGCCAGCAGTAACCCCACCAGTGGGAACACCGGGGAGCTGTTTTTT.

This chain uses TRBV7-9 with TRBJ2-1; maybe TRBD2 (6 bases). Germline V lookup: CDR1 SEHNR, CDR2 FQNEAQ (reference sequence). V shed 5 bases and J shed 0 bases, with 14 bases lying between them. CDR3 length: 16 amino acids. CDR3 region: CASSRGDGNSYNEQFF. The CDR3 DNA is TGTGCCAGCAGCCGCGGGGACGGGAACTCCTACAATGAGCAGTTCTTC.

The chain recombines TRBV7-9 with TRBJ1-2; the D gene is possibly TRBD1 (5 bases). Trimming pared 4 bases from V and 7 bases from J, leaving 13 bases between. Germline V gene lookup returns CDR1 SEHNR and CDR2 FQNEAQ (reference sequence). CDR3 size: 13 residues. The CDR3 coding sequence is TGTGCCAGCAGCTATAATGGGGCCGGTGGCTACACCTTC. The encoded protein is CASSYNGAGGYTF.

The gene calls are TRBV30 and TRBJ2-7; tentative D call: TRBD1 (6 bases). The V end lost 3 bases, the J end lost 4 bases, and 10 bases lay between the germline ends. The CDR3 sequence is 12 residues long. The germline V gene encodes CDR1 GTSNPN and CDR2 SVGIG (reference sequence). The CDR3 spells CAWRQGTYEQYF. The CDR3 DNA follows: TGTGCCTGGAGACAGGGAACGTACGAGCAGTACTTC.

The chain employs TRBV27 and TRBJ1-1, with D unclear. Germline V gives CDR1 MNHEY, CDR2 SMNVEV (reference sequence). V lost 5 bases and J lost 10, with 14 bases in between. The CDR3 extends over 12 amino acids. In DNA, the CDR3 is TGTGCCAGCAGTCCCCGGGGTCTGGGAGCTTTCTTT. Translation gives CASSPRGLGAFF.

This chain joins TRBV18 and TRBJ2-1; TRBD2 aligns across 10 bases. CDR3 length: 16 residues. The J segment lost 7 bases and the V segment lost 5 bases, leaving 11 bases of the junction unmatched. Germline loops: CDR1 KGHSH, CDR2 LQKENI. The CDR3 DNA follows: TGTGCCAGCTCAAACCAACTAGCGGGATTATGGAATGAGCAGTTCTTC. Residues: CASSNQLAGLWNEQFF. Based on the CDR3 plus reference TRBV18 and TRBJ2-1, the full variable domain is NAGVMQNPRHLVRRRGQEARLRCSPMKGHSHVYWYRQLPEEGLKFMVYLQKENIIDESGMPKERFSAEFPKEGPSILRIQQVVRGDSAAYFCASSNQLAGLWNEQFFGPGTRLTVL.

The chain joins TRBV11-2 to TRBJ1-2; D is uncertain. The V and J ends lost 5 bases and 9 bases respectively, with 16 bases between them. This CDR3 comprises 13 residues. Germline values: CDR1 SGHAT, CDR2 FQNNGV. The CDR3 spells CASSPEGAFSYTF. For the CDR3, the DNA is TGTGCCAGCAGCCCCGAGGGCGCCTTTAGCTACACCTTC.

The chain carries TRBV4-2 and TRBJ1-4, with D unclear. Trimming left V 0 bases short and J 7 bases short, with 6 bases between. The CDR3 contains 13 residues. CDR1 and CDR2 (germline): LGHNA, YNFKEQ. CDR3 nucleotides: TGTGCCAGCAGCCAAGAAGGGAGTGAAAAACTGTTTTTT. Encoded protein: CASSQEGSEKLFF.

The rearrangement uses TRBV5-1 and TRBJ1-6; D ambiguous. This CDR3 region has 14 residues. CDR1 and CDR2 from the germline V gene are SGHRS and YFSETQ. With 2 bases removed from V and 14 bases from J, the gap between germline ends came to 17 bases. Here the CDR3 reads CASSLSTAEYSLHF. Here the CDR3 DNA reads TGCGCCAGCAGCTTAAGTACAGCCGAGTATTCCCTCCACTTT.

The CDR3 sequence: CASSVEDRGPSSSGNTIYF. The CDR3 DNA follows: TGTGCCAGCAGCGTAGAGGACAGGGGTCCTTCGAGCTCTGGAAACACCATATATTTT. The chain joins TRBV9 to TRBJ1-3; 9 bases match TRBD1. This CDR3 has 19 residues. V gave up 0 bases and J gave up 0 bases; unmatched junction bases: 10. The germline CDR1 and CDR2 sequences are SGDLS and YYNGEE.

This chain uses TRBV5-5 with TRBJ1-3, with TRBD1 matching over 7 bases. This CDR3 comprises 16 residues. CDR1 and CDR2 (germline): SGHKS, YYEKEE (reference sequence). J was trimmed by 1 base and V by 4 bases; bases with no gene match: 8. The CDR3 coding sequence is TGTGCCAGCAGCCCTCGACAGGGACAATCTGGAAACACCATATATTTT. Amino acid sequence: CASSPRQGQSGNTIYF.

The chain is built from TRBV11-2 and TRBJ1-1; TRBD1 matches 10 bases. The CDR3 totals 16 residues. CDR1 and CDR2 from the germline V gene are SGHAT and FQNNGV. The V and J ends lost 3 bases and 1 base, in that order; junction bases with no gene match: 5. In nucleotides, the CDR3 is TGTGCCAGCAGCTTTCGGACAGGGGGACAGAACACTGAAGCTTTCTTT. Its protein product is CASSFRTGGQNTEAFF.

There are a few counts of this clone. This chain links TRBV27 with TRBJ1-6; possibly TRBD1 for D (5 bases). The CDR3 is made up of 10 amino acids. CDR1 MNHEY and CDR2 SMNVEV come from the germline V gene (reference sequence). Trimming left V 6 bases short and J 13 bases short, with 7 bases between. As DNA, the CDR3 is TGTGCCAGCAGAGGGGTGCCCCTCCACTTT. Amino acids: CASRGVPLHF.